This T cell receptor (beta chain) was captured in a study of cytomegalovirus exposure and HLA in healthy donors. Across the study: In an earlier analysis, 90 million to 130 million unique TCR beta sequences were found from approximately 170 million T cells.

Researchers ran the PCR with 60 Vbeta and 13 Jbeta primers. TCRdb keeps only in-frame clones here, not all; method: immunoSEQ multiplex PCR. The sample consists of 110,000 or so clones, 70% to 80% of them appearing once. The V gene lost 3 bases and the J gene lost 6 bases, with 15 bases spanning the gap. The CDR3 loop spans 15 amino acids. Looked up from germline, CDR1 is SGHRS and CDR2 is YFSETQ. Material: PBMCs. This rearrangement joins TRBV5-1 to TRBJ2-2, with D maybe TRBD1 (6 bases). The sequence derives from a woman aged 40-49 years in good health and CMV-seropositive. In DNA form, the CDR3 reads TGCGCCAGCAGCTGGGGCCCAGGGGACGCCGGGGAGCTGTTTTTT. This encodes CASSWGPGDAGELFF.